This TCR beta chain was profiled in a study of blood T cell repertoires in COVID-19. Study details: Sites in the United States, Italy and Spain provided acute and convalescent COVID-19 samples.

This clone was detected only once. Source study methods: Amplification from reference gene primers served as the basis for estimated nucleated cell counts. Data came from immunoSEQ multiplex PCR; TCRdb stores just in-frame clones and leaves some out. V, J and clone size derive from that table, while D and trimming were established from the DNA sequence. The table records tens of thousands of clones, more than 75% of them present only once. The CDR3 is 15 amino acids. The germline V gene encodes CDR1 MNHEY and CDR2 SMNVEV (reference sequence). Deletions cut 0 bases from V and 6 bases from J, with 9 bases between.

The receptor comes from a woman older than 75 with acute or convalescent COVID-19. The sequenced sample was peripheral blood. V and J are TRBV27 and TRBJ1-6, with D unresolved. The CDR3 region is CASSLSLLSNSPLHF. In DNA, the CDR3 is TGTGCCAGCAGTTTATCTTTATTATCTAATTCACCCCTCCACTTT.